This T cell receptor (beta chain) comes out of a study of shared clonotypes between healthy human individuals (dated by TCRdb to the early 2020s). Regarding the research as a whole: The cohort included three men and a couple of women between 18 and 49 years of age. Per donor, three plates each were used for CD4 naive and CD4 memory, two for CD8 naive, and one for CD8 memory. The study deeply sequenced blood TCR repertoires of roughly five healthy adults to estimate repertoire size and the extent of clonotype sharing between individuals. To increase sequencing depth and limit assay-specific biases, different laboratories used diverse techniques to prepare libraries and sequence TCR repertoires. Each donor's leukapheresis produced roughly between about 0.8 and 8.9 billion PBMCs.

Including cysteine and phenylalanine, the CDR3 has 15 amino acids. Of all the DNA, just the CDR3 is kept, 45 bases in frame from base 1. The junction carries 14 bases between V and J, which are trimmed by 5 bases and 4 bases respectively. The germline V gene yields MDHEN for CDR1 and SYDVKM for CDR2. Using the deep immunoSEQ assay, TCR CDR3 regions were amplified from genomic DNA by multiplex PCR. Extracted genomic DNA from each cell subset was distributed evenly across all wells of several immunoSEQ 96-well plates, and each plate was treated as a replicate. For sorted subsets, about 210 ng of genomic DNA, equivalent to 25,000 to 30,000 T cell genomes, went into each replicate PCR. Purified libraries were measured with a Qubit 3.0 fluorometer, size-checked on a Bioanalyzer 2100, and measured again with the KAPA Library Quantification kit. Each immunoSEQ 96-well plate was sequenced on its own single-read 150-cycle Illumina NextSeq 550 flow cell. Per the original workflow: Because the immunoSEQ output included only junctional sequences and no quality scores, the filtering could not be the same as the filtering used for full-length reads. To assign V/J genes and CDR3, sequences were annotated against IMGT germline references using PyIR, a Python wrapper for IgBLAST v1.9. Reads were filtered out if the reads had weak V/J assignments (E-value above 1e-6), no CDR3, stop codons, out-of-frame junctions, or ambiguous translated residues. V3J clonotypes were defined as sequences sharing the same inferred V gene, J gene, and CDR3 amino acid sequence. Percentage overlap between repertoires was computed as shared unique clonotypes divided by the size of the smaller repertoire. Repertoire richness was assessed with RTK rarefaction, the Chao1 estimator, and Recon v2.1 estimates of unobserved clonotypes. OLGA was used to compute generation probabilities for all TCRbeta clonotypes that the gDNA method yielded from a few donors. Imported from immuneACCESS, the table was reduced by TCRdb to in-frame sequences with V and J called. These copies leave out some clones; in studies compared against another copy, an unresolved V gene accounts for under half, and the cause of the remainder is not known. That table gives V, J and clone size, and the DNA gave D and trimming. The sample includes 2 million to 2.5 million clones, with 85% to 95% observed a single time. Of the sample, 0.1% to 0.15% is held by the ten largest clones.

The donors were healthy, HIV-negative adults with no recently reported acute infections or vaccinations. Only Caucasian adults living in Nashville, Tennessee, USA were represented among the donors. CD4+ T cells were enriched through magnetic negative selection, after which naive cells were positively selected on CD45RA and the remaining negative fraction served as the memory subset. Blood was collected by leukapheresis, and PBMCs were isolated by Ficoll-Histopaque density gradient centrifugation and then cryopreserved in liquid nitrogen vapor phase. Analytical flow cytometry was used to check the purity and quantity of each magnetically sorted T cell population. From each sorted fraction, genomic DNA was isolated and quantified by UV absorbance on a Nanodrop 2000c. The table lists this clone with a count of one. Its antigen is not yet known. The input lacks base qualities; no much larger clone sits a single base away.

Overall study outcomes, separate from this receptor: Pairwise subsampling indicated that sequencing depth was expected to affect the degree of clonotype sharing among donors. Even with the large sequencing depth, rarefaction of the sorted-subset datasets indicated that sequencing was incomplete. Because the study included a small number of donors, the genetic and exposure-history diversity represented was limited. Across four donors, around 5% of naive CD4, roughly 3.5% of naive CD8, around 2.1% of memory CD4, and 0.4% to 0.45% of memory CD8 clonotypes were shared. Naive subsets generally had larger estimated clonotype richness than memory subsets did. Compared with non-shared clonotypes, clonotypes shared by all four sorted-subset donors had higher generation probabilities. Sampling was restricted to blood, and TCR repertoires in tissue are likely to differ from TCR repertoires in blood.

This chain joins TRBV28 to TRBJ2-2; a tentative D call is TRBD1 (6 bases match). The TCR was taken from a man aged 18 to 29 in good health. Sequenced material: naive CD4+ T cells sorted from blood. The sample's cell subset or site label is to be understood as: CD45RA+ positively selected. The CDR3 is CASSPPGTSTGELFF. DNA sequence: TGTGCCAGCAGTCCCCCCGGGACATCCACCGGGGAGCTGTTTTTT. Here the CDR3 is joined to the reference TRBV28 and TRBJ2-2 genes, and the full variable domain is: DVKVTQSSRYLVKRTGEKVFLECVQDMDHENMFWYRQDPGLGLRLIYFSYDVKMKEKGDIPEGYSVSREKKERFSLILESASTNQTSMYLCASSPPGTSTGELFFGEGSRLTVL.